These T cell receptor beta chains were read from a single sample in a study of OX40 agonist ivuxolimab in advanced cancers. Profiling relied on immunoSEQ multiplex PCR, and the TCRdb table lists in-frame clones only, not all of them. The table shows approximately 40,000 clones, with 80% occurring only once. The sample was CD4+ or CD8+ T cells sorted from blood, taken in a trial of the OX40 agonist ivuxolimab. Receptors originate from an adult with an advanced solid tumor such as melanoma, head and neck, liver or kidney cancer. CDR3s include the opening cysteine and the closing phenylalanine or tryptophan. D genes are given only for firm matches. Clone size appears in some rows only: once, few, many, or a class for an expanded clone.

>NA|TRBV5-1|NA|TRBJ2-1
TGCGCCAGCAGCTCCCTGACAGGCTACAATGAGCAGTTCTTC
CASSSLTGYNEQFF
>NA|TRBV7-6|NA|TRBJ1-5
TGTGCCAGCAGCCCAGGTTCCTATAGCAATCAGCCCCAGCATTTT
CASSPGSYSNQPQHF
>TRBD2|TRBV10-3|NA|TRBJ2-3
TGTGCCATCGATAGCGGGGGGGCCGGTACAGATACGCAGTATTTT
CAIDSGGAGTDTQYF
>TRBD2|TRBV7-9|few|TRBJ2-1
TGTGCCAGCAGCCCCCGGGCGGGGGGCCCCTACAATGAGCAGTTCTTC
CASSPRAGGPYNEQFF
>NA|TRBV6-5|NA|TRBJ1-2
TGTGCCAGCAGTCAGTCAGCATCGTCAGGCTATGGCTACACCTTC
CASSQSASSGYGYTF
>NA|TRBV4-3|NA|TRBJ1-3
TGCGCCAGCAGCCAGGGATTGGAGAACGTTGGAAACACCATATATTTT
CASSQGLENVGNTIYF
>NA|TRBV6-1|NA|TRBJ2-1
TGTGCCAGCAGTGAGAGAACCGAACCTTACAATGAGCAGTTCTTC
CASSERTEPYNEQFF
>NA|TRBV19|NA|TRBJ2-3
TGTGCCAGTAGTCTCCAGCTTAGCACAGATACGCAGTATTTT
CASSLQLSTDTQYF
>TRBD1|TRBV5-1|few|TRBJ2-7
TGCGCCAGCAGCTCACGACAGGGGGGCTCAAGCGAGCAGTACTTC
CASSSRQGGSSEQYF
>NA|TRBV28|NA|TRBJ2-2
TGTGCCAGCCACAGAAGGTCCGGGGAGCTGTTTTTT
CASHRRSGELFF
>NA|TRBV7-9|NA|TRBJ1-1
TGTGCCAGCAGCTTAGAAGTGTGGGGCACTGAAGCTTTCTTT
CASSLEVWGTEAFF
>TRBD1|TRBV6-6|NA|TRBJ1-5
TGTGCCAGCAGAGAGGGACAGGGTGGCCAGCCCCAGCATTTT
CASREGQGGQPQHF
>TRBD2|TRBV7-8|once|TRBJ2-5
TGTGCCAGCAGCTCGACTAGCGGGAGGGGAGAGACCCAGTACTTC
CASSSTSGRGETQYF
>NA|TRBV4-3|NA|TRBJ2-7
TGCGCCAGCAGCCAAGCTGCGGGGCCTGGCTACGAGCAGTACTTC
CASSQAAGPGYEQYF
>NA|TRBV19|NA|TRBJ1-2
TGTGCCAGTAGTACCACAGGGTCGAATAACTATGGCTACACCTTC
CASSTTGSNNYGYTF
>NA|TRBV7-2|NA|TRBJ2-6
TGTGCCAGCAGCTATGACAGCTCTGGGGCCAACGTCCTGACTTTC
CASSYDSSGANVLTF
>NA|TRBV7-8|NA|TRBJ2-5
TGTGCCAGCAGCTTAGTAGGGGAGGCAGCATCCCAAGAGACCCAGTACTTC
CASSLVGEAASQETQYF
>TRBD1|TRBV30|once|TRBJ1-5
TGTGCCTGGAGTCAACAGGGGGGGGGCGCGAGGCAGCCCCAGCATTTT
CAWSQQGGGARQPQHF
>NA|TRBV28|NA|TRBJ2-3
TGTGCCAGCAGTCAACAGAGAACTACAGATACGCAGTATTTT
CASSQQRTTDTQYF
>NA|TRBV7-3|NA|TRBJ2-5
TGTGCCAGCAGCCCAAACGGGGGGCGGGAGACCCAGTACTTC
CASSPNGGRETQYF
>NA|TRBV5-1|NA|TRBJ2-7
TGCGCCAGCAGCTTGATTCAGGGGAAGAACGAGCAGTACTTC
CASSLIQGKNEQYF
>NA|TRBV5-1|NA|TRBJ1-5
TGCGCCAGCAGCTTGGTGGGCGCTGCAAATCAGCCCCAGCATTTT
CASSLVGAANQPQHF
>NA|TRBV18|few|TRBJ2-1
TGTGCCAGCTCACCGTACCGGGACACCAATGAGCAGTTCTTC
CASSPYRDTNEQFF
>TRBD1|TRBV4-1|NA|TRBJ1-2
TGCGCCACCTTGGGACAGGGTCGGGACTATGGCTACACCTTC
CATLGQGRDYGYTF
>NA|TRBV7-2|NA|TRBJ2-7
TGTGCCAGCAGCTTAGCTAAGAACGAGCAGTACTTC
CASSLAKNEQYF
>NA|TRBV5-1|NA|TRBJ2-7
TGCGCCAGCAGCTATCTACAGGGCACCTACGAGCAGTACTTC
CASSYLQGTYEQYF
>NA|TRBV4-3|few|TRBJ2-1
TGCGCCAGCAGCCAAGCGTGGTATTCGGGGGCCCCCTACAATGAGCAGTTCTTC
CASSQAWYSGAPYNEQFF
>TRBD1|TRBV7-2|once|TRBJ1-2
TGTGCCAGCAGCTTAAGGGGGACAGGAACTAACTATGGCTACACCTTC
CASSLRGTGTNYGYTF
>TRBD1|TRBV5-6|NA|TRBJ2-7
TGTGCCAGCAGCTCGGGACAGTGGTACGAGCAGTACTTC
CASSSGQWYEQYF
>TRBD1|TRBV2|NA|TRBJ2-7
TGTGCCAGCGATGCAGGGACAGGGGGCTACGAGCAGTACTTC
CASDAGTGGYEQYF
>NA|TRBV7-3|NA|TRBJ2-3
TGTGCCAGCAGCTTGGGTATCCACCCCCCAGATACGCAGTATTTT
CASSLGIHPPDTQYF
>NA|TRBV9|NA|TRBJ1-5
TGTGCCAGCAGCGTCGCGGGCGACGGGGGCAATCAGCCCCAGCATTTT
CASSVAGDGGNQPQHF
>NA|TRBV5-8|NA|TRBJ1-5
TGTGCCAGCAGCTTGGCGCCAGGTGTAAGGTTGAAGTGGCCCCAGCATTTT
CASSLAPGVRLKWPQHF
>NA|TRBV15|NA|TRBJ2-7
TGTGCCACCAGCAGTCAAGGGGAGGAGCAGTACTTC
CATSSQGEEQYF
>NA|TRBV25-1|NA|TRBJ1-1
TGTGCCAGCAGTGGTCGCACAGGGCGGACTGAAGCTTTCTTT
CASSGRTGRTEAFF
>NA|TRBV11-2|NA|TRBJ1-1
TGTGCCAGCAGCTTAGCTAGGGGTCGTACTGAAGCTTTCTTT
CASSLARGRTEAFF
>NA|TRBV5-4|NA|TRBJ2-5
TGTGCCAGCCAACGCTCTGGCGTTGAGAAAGAGACCCAGTACTTC
CASQRSGVEKETQYF
>NA|TRBV9|NA|TRBJ1-1
TGTGCCAGCAGCGTAGAGGGGAACACTGAAGCTTTCTTT
CASSVEGNTEAFF
>NA|TRBV28|NA|TRBJ1-2
TGTGCCAGCAGTAGTACAACAGGTTCTAGGTACACCTTC
CASSSTTGSRYTF
>TRBD1|TRBV6-5|NA|TRBJ1-1
TGTGCCAGCAGGGGACAGGGGGCGGCGACTGAAGCTTTCTTT
CASRGQGAATEAFF
>NA|TRBV6-4|NA|TRBJ1-1
TGTGCCAGCAGTGTCAGGCAGAACACTGAAGCTTTCTTT
CASSVRQNTEAFF
>TRBD1|TRBV19|NA|TRBJ1-2
TGTGCCAGTAGTCCGTCGACCGGGGGACAGGGAAATGGCTACACCTTC
CASSPSTGGQGNGYTF
>NA|TRBV23-1|NA|TRBJ1-5
TGCGCCAGCCCCTGGTGGGGCCAGCCCCAGCATTTT
CASPWWGQPQHF
>NA|TRBV27|NA|TRBJ2-2
TGTGCCAGCAGACGACCGGGGCCCAACACCGGGGAGCTGTTTTTT
CASRRPGPNTGELFF
>NA|TRBV30|NA|TRBJ1-1
TGTGCCTGGAGGAGGTCGCGGGAGACTTTACCTTTCTTT
CAWRRSRETLPFF
>TRBD1|TRBV14|NA|TRBJ2-7
TGTGCCAGCAGCGACCCCGGGACAGGGACCCACGAGCAGTACTTC
CASSDPGTGTHEQYF
>TRBD2|TRBV29-1|NA|TRBJ2-7
TGCAGCGTTGCGTGGGGGAGGGGCGAGCAGTACTTC
CSVAWGRGEQYF
>TRBD1|TRBV6-1|few|TRBJ1-1
TGTGCCAGTGATCCGGGACAGGGCGTCACTGAAGCTTTCTTT
CASDPGQGVTEAFF
>TRBD1|TRBV28|NA|TRBJ2-2
TGTGCCAGCAGTGGAACAGGGGCTGCCGGGGAGCTGTTTTTT
CASSGTGAAGELFF